The 14 T cell receptor beta chains in this list originate from one sample, sequenced in a study of blood T cells in healthy people across ages. Primed by a sample-barcoded 5' primer and a J-beta primer mix, a second PCR proceeded for about 7 to 12 cycles. TCRdb fed the 5' RACE reads into MiXCR, producing one record per CDR3 protein. The table lists 1,500,000 or so distinct CDR3 sequences, 59% of them singletons. Sequencing was performed on blood. The origin of the receptors is a man aged 18 to 35 in good health.

The chain links TRBV18 to TRBJ1-6; 7 bases match TRBD1. Trimming took 0 bases from V and 10 from J; bases not matched to a gene: 9. Germline V gene sequence: CDR1 KGHSH, CDR2 LQKENI. The length of the CDR3 is 16 residues. CDR3 sequence (DNA): TGTGCCAGCTCACCACCCCGACAGGGTAAAGGATCACCCCTCCACTTT. Translated: CASSPPRQGKGSPLHF.

About this clonotype: The junction departs from germline at one end; a sequencing error may be responsible. This sequence joins TRBV5-1 and TRBJ2-3; 9 positions agree with TRBD1. Per the germline V gene, CDR1 is SGHRS and CDR2 is YFSETQ. This CDR3 region has 10 residues. The CDR3 reads CACRDRVKYF. The CDR3 DNA sequence: TGCGCCTGCAGGGACAGGGTAAAGTATTTT.

J is TRBJ2-7 and V is TRBV3-1; a weak D match, TRBD2 (5 bases). The CDR3 covers 14 residues. Germline V gives CDR1 LGHDT, CDR2 YNNKEL (reference sequence). V was pared by 4 bases and J by 2 bases, with 12 bases between. DNA of the CDR3: TGTGCCAGCAGCCGCCCAGGACTTGCCTACGAGCAGTACTTC. Encoded protein: CASSRPGLAYEQYF.

The chain has TRBV7-6 and TRBJ1-1; D unclear. This CDR3 has 18 residues. The V end was cut by 2 bases, the J end by 0 bases, with 19 bases between. The germline CDR1 and CDR2 sequences are SGHVS and FNYEAQ. The CDR3 region is CASSLSPPKELMNTEAFF. As DNA, the CDR3 is TGTGCCAGCAGCTTATCCCCACCTAAGGAACTAATGAACACTGAAGCTTTCTTT.

The genes are TRBV27 and TRBJ2-7; D is unclear. Germline CDR1 is MNHEY and CDR2 is SMNVEV (reference sequence). V was trimmed by 9 bases and J by 0 bases, leaving 12 bases between them. The CDR3 spans 13 residues. CDR3 DNA: TGTGCCAGTGGCTGGCAGAACTCCTACGAGCAGTACTTC. Protein sequence: CASGWQNSYEQYF.

DNA for the CDR3: TGTGCCAGCACCCTTGGACAGGGGGTATTCAATGAGCAGTTCTTC. This encodes CASTLGQGVFNEQFF. The gene calls are TRBV12-3 or TRBV12-4 and TRBJ2-1; the match to TRBD1 covers 10 bases. J lost 6 bases, V lost 7 bases, and 9 bases had no gene match. There are 15 residues in the CDR3.

The V gene is TRBV27, the J gene TRBJ2-7; TRBD1 aligns across 7 bases. J gave up 2 bases and V 2 bases, and 6 bases lay outside the gene matches. Germline assignment: CDR1 MNHEY and CDR2 SMNVEV (reference sequence). This CDR3 spans 15 amino acids. The CDR3 is CASSLAGQVTYEQYF. The CDR3 DNA follows: TGTGCCAGCAGTTTAGCCGGACAGGTAACCTACGAGCAGTACTTC.

This clonotype occurred a few times. This chain connects TRBV4-1 to TRBJ2-7; a weak D match, TRBD2 (5 bases). V was trimmed by 6 bases and J by 3 bases, leaving 21 bases between them. CDR1 and CDR2 from the germline V gene are MGHRA and YSYEKL. The CDR3 totals 16 residues. The CDR3 sequence is CASSIGIQDGYYEQYF. The DNA for the CDR3 is TGCGCCAGCAGTATCGGGATCCAAGACGGGTACTACGAGCAGTACTTC.

The chain is built from TRBV20-1 and TRBJ2-7; TRBD1 aligns across 7 bases. V was clipped by 4 bases and J by 2 bases; unmatched bases: 14. The CDR3 consists of 16 residues. Germline-derived CDR1 and CDR2 are DFQATT and SNEGSKA (reference sequence). In nucleotides, the CDR3 is TGCAGTGCTACCCCAAGAACAGGGGATGGAACCTACGAGCAGTACTTC. It codes for CSATPRTGDGTYEQYF.

The chain recombines TRBV4-1 with TRBJ1-1; no definite D call. With 0 bases removed from V and 5 bases from J, the gap between germline ends came to 10 bases. CDR1 is MGHRA and CDR2 is YSYEKL in the germline V gene. CDR3 size: 14 residues. Here the CDR3 DNA reads TGCGCCAGCAGCCAAGAGACGGGGTGGACTGAAGCTTTCTTT. It specifies CASSQETGWTEAFF.

This chain's CDR3 is CASSDQRQYPNYGYTF. The CDR3 nucleotides are TGTGCCAGCAGTGACCAGCGACAGTACCCTAACTATGGCTACACCTTC. V usage is TRBV25-1 and J usage is TRBJ1-2; TRBD1 might be the D (5 bases). Germline V CDR1 and CDR2: MGHDK, SYGVNS. The CDR3 sequence is 16 residues long. Trimming cost V 3 bases and J 0 bases, with 14 bases left between them.

This clonotype has just a few counts. The chain has TRBV25-1 and TRBJ2-5; no clear D gene. V lost 1 base to trimming and J lost 1 base, with 7 bases between them. This CDR3 is 14 amino acids long. CDR1 is MGHDK and CDR2 is SYGVNS in the germline V gene. The CDR3 here is CASSELGSQETQYF. CDR3 coding DNA: TGTGCCAGCAGTGAATTGGGGTCCCAAGAGACCCAGTACTTC.

This chain links TRBV3-1 with TRBJ1-2; 8 nucleotides agree with TRBD1. Per germline, CDR1 LGHDT and CDR2 YNNKEL (reference sequence). The V gene end was trimmed by 6 bases and the J gene end by 2 bases; junction bases not matched to a gene: 2. This CDR3 has 13 amino acids. As DNA, the CDR3 is TGTGCCAGCAGTTACAGGGGGAACTATGGCTACACCTTC. It is translated as CASSYRGNYGYTF.

This rearrangement joins TRBV6-2 or TRBV6-3 to TRBJ1-2, with no clear D. Trimming took off 6 bases at V and 6 bases at J, with 14 bases between the two ends. This CDR3 has 13 residues. Germline CDR1 is MNHEY and CDR2 is SVGEGT. This chain's CDR3 is CASRTTSRDGYTF. The CDR3 DNA reads as TGTGCCAGCAGGACAACATCTCGGGATGGCTACACCTTC.